The source of this T cell receptor (beta chain) is a study of identical twins. The CDR3 runs 19 residues. The germline CDR1 and CDR2 sequences are MNHEY and SVGAGI. V shed 4 bases and J shed 2 bases, with 25 bases lying between them. With regard to this clonotype: The antigen remains undetermined.

Notes on the study in general: Memory repertoires showed no such pattern, whereas abundant cord blood beta clonotypes carried fewer insertions. Cross-sectional statistical analysis was relied on for the conclusions, without the same donors being followed. Out-of-frame TCR alpha sharing observed in monozygotic twins exceeded model estimates.

TCRdb used MiXCR to reprocess the 5' RACE reads, holding one entry per CDR3 protein. The table has around 1.7 million distinct CDR3 sequences, about 30% seen once. Sequenced: cord blood. The sequence was obtained from a newborn girl in good health. The chain has TRBV6-5 and TRBJ2-3, with unresolved D. The CDR3 DNA reads TGTGCCAGCAGTTGGGGAACAAGTTCCCGGCGGCAGTTCACAGATACGCAGTATTTT. Translated, it gives CASSWGTSSRRQFTDTQYF.